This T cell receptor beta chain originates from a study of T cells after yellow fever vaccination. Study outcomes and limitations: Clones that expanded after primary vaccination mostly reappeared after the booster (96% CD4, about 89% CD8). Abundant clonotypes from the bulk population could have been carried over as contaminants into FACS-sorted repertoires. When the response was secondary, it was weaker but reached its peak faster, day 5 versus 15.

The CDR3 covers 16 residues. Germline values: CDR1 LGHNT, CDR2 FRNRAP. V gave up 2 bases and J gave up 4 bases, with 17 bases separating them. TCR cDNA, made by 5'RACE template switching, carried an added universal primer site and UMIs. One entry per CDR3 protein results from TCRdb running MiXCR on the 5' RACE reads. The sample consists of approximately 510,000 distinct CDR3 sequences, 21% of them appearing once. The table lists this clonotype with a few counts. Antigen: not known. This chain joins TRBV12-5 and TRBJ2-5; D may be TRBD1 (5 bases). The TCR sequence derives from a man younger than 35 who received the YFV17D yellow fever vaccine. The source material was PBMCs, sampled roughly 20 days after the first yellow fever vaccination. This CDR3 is CASGLSLPGLRETQYF. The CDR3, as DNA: TGTGCTAGTGGTTTGTCCCTACCAGGGTTGCGAGAGACCCAGTACTTC.